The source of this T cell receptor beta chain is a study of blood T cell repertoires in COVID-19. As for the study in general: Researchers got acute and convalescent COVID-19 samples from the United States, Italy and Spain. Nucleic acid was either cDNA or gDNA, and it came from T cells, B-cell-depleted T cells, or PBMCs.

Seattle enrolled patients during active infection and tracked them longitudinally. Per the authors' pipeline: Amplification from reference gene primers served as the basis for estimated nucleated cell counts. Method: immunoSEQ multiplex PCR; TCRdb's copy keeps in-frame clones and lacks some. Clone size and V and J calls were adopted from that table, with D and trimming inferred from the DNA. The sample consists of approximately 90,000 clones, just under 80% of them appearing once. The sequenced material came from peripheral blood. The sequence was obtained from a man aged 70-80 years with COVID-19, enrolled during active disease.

The CDR3 reads CASSVLLAGAGELFF. As DNA, the CDR3 is TGTGCCAGCAGTGTTTTACTAGCGGGGGCCGGGGAGCTGTTTTTT. V and J are TRBV2 and TRBJ2-2; the match to TRBD2 covers 11 bases. CDR3 length equals 15 residues. Germline V gene lookup returns CDR1 SNHLY and CDR2 FYNNEI. The V and J ends lost 4 bases and 6 bases, in that order; junction bases with no gene match: 4.